This TCR beta chain derives from a study of T cell changes during pregnancy in multiple sclerosis. Unmatched junction bases numbered 5, after V lost 3 bases and J lost 1 base. This CDR3 contains 15 residues. Per germline, CDR1 LNHDA and CDR2 SQIVND (reference sequence). The assay was immunoSEQ multiplex PCR, and TCRdb's table has in-frame clones only and misses some. Counted here are around 62,000 clones, about 91% occurring once; the ten biggest clones make up approximately 0.69%. The starting material was CD4+ T cells from peripheral blood mononuclear cells, obtained in the first trimester of pregnancy. This TCR came from a female donor with multiple sclerosis, enrolled in a pregnancy study. The J gene is TRBJ1-1, the V gene TRBV19, with 7 nucleotides matching TRBD1. The CDR3 nucleotides are TGTGCCAGTAGTATCACAGGGGTGAGGAACACTGAAGCTTTCTTT. Amino acid sequence: CASSITGVRNTEAFF. The entire variable domain, with the rest obtained from reference TRBV19 and TRBJ1-1, is as follows: DGGITQSPKYLFRKEGQNVTLSCEQNLNHDAMYWYRQDPGQGLRLIYYSQIVNDFQKGDIAEGYSVSREKKESFPLTVTSAQKNPTAFYLCASSITGVRNTEAFFGQGTRLTVV.